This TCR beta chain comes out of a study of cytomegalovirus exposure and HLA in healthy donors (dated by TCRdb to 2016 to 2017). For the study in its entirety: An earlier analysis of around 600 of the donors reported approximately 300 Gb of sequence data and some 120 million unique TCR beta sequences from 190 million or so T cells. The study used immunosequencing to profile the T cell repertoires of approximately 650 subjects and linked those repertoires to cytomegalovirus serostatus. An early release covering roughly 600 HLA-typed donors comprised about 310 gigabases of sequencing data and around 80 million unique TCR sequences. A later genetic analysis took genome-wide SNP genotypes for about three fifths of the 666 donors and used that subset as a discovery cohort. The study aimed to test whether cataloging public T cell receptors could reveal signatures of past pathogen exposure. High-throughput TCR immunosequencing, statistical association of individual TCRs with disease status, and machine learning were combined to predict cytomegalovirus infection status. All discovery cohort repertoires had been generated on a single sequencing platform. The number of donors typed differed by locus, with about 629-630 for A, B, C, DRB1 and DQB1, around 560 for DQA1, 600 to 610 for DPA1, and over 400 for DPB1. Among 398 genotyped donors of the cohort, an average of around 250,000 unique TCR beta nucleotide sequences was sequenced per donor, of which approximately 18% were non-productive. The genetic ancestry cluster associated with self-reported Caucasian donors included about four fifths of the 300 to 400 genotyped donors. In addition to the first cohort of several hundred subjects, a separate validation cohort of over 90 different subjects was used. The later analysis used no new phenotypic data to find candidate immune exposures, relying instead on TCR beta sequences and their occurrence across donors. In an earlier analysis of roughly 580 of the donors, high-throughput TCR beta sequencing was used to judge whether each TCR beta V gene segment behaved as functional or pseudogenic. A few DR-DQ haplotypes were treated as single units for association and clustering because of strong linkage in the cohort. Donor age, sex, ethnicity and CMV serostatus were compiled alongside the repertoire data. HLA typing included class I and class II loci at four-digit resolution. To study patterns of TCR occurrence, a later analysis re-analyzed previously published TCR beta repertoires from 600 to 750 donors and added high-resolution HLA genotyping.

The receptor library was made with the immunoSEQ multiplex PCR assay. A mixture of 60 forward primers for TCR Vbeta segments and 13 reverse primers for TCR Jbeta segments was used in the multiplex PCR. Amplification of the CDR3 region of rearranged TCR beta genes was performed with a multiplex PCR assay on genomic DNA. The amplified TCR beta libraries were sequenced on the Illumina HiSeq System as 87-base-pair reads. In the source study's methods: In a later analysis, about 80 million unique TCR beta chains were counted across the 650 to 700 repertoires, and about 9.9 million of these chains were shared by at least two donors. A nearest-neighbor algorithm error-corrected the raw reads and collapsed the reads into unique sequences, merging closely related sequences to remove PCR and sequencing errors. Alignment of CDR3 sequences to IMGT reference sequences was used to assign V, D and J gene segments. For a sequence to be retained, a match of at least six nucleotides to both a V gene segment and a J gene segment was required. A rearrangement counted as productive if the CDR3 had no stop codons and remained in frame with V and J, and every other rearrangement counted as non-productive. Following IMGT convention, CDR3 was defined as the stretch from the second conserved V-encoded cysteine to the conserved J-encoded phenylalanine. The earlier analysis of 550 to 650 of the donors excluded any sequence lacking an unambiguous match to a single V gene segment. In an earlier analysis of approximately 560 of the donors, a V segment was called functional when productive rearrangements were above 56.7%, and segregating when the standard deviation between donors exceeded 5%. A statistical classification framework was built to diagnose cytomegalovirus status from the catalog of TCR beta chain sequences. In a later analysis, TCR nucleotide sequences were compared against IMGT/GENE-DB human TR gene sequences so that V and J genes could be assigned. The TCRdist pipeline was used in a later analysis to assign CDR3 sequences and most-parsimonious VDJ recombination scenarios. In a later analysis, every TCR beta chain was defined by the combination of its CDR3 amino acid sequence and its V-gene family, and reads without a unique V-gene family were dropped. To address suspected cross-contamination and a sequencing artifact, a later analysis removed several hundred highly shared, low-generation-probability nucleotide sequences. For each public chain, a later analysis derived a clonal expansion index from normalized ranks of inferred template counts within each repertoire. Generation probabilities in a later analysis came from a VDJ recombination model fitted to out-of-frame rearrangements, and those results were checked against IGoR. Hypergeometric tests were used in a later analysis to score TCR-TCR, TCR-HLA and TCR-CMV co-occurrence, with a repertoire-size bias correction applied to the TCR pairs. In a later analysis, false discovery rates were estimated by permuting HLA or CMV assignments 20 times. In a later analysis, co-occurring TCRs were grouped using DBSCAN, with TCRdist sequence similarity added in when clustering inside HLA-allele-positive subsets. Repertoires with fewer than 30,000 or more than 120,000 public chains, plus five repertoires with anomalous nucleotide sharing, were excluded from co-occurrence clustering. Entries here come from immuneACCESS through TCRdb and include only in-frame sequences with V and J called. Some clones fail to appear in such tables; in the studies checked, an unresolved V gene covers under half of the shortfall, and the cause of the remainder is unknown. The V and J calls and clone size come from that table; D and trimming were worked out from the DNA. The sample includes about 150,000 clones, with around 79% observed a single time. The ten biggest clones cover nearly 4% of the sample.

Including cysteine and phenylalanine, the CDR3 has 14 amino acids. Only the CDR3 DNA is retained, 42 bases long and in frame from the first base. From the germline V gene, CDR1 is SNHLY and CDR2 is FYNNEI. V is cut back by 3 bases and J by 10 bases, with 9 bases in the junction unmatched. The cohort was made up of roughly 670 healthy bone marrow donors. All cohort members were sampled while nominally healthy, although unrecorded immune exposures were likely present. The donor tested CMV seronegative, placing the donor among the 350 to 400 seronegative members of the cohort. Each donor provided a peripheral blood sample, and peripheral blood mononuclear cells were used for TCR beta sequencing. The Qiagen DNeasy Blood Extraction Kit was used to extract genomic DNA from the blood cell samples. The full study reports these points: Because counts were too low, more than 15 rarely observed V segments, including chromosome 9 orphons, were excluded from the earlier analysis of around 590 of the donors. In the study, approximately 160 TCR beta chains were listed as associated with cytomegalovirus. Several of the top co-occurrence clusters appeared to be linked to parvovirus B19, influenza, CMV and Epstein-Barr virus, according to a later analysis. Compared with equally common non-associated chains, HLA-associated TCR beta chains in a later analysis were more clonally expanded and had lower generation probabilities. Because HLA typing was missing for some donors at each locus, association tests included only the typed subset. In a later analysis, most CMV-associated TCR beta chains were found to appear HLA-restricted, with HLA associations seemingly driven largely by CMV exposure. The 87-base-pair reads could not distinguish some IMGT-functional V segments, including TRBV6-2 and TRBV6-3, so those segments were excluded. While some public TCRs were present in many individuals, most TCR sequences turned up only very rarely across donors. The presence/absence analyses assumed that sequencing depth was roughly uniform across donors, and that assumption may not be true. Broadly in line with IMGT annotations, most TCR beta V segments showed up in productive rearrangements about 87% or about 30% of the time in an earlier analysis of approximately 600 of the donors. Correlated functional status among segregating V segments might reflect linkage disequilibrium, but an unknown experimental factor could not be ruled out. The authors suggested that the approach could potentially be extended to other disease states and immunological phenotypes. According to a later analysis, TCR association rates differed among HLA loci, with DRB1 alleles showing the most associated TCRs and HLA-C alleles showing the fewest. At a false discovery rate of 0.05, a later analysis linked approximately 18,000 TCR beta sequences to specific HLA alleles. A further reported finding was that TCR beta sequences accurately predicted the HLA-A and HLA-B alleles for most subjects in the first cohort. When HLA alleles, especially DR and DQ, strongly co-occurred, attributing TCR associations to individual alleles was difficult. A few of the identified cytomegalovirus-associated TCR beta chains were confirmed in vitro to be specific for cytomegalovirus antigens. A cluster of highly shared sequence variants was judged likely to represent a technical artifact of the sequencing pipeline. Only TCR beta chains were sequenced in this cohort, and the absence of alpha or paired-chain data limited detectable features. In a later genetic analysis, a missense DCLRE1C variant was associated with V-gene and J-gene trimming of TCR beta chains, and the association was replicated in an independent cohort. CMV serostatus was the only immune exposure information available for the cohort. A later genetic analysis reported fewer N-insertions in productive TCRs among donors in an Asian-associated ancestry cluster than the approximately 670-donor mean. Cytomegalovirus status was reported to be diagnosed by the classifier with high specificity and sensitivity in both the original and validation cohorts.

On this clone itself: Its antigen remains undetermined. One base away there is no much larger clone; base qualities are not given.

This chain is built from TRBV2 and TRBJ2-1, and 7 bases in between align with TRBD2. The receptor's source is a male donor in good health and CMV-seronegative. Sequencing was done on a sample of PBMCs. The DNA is TGTGCCAGCAGTGACCGGGGAAAGCGGGAAGAGCAGTTCTTC. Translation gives CASSDRGKREEQFF.